This entry features one T cell receptor (beta chain) sequence. The antigen remains undetermined. Donors were healthy Caucasian individuals from Russia aged roughly 6 to 90. The record originates from a study of blood T cells in healthy people across ages. Study-wide results and caveats: Naive T cell percentage strongly correlated with TCR beta diversity.

The CDR3 is 15 residues long. Germline V gene sequence: CDR1 SNHLY, CDR2 FYNNEI. The J segment lost 4 bases and the V segment lost 6 bases, leaving 11 bases of the junction unmatched. A second about 6 to 12 cycle PCR used barcoded and J-beta primers. Each cDNA molecule was tagged by a template-switch adaptor with 12 random nucleotides. TCRdb fed the 5' RACE reads into MiXCR, producing one record per CDR3 protein. This table holds around 650,000 distinct CDR3 sequences, less than 40% found once. The source is a woman of 80 years or more in good health. V usage is TRBV2 and J usage is TRBJ1-2; 7 positions agree with TRBD1. Source material: blood. CDR3 DNA sequence: TGTGCCAGCAGGGGGGGACAGACGAGGGGCTATGGCTACACCTTC. This codes for CASRGGQTRGYGYTF.